What follows describes a single TCR beta chain. PCR used 60 Vbeta primers and 13 Jbeta primers. Data came from immunoSEQ multiplex PCR; TCRdb stores just in-frame clones and leaves some out. This sample contains 40,000 to 65,000 clones. These data belong to a study of cytomegalovirus exposure and HLA in healthy donors. Study context: One earlier analysis, a look at roughly 180 million T cells, found almost 120 million unique TCR beta sequences.

Germline CDR1 and CDR2: MNHNY and SVGAGI (reference sequence). Trimming took 10 bases from V and 4 from J; bases not matched to a gene: 1. The CDR3 is 11 residues long. The TCR originated in a man in his forties or fifties in good health and CMV-seropositive. Sequencing input: PBMCs. The chain is built from TRBV6-6 and TRBJ2-3; 8 bases map to TRBD2. CDR3 sequence reads: CATGRADTQYF. The DNA of the CDR3 is TGTGCCACCGGGAGGGCAGATACGCAGTATTTT.